A selection of T cell receptor beta chains follows, all from one sample in a study of cytomegalovirus exposure and HLA in healthy donors. This table comes from immunoSEQ multiplex PCR, and its TCRdb copy is limited to in-frame clones, with some not included. In all, the sample yields 200,000 or so clones. The sequenced sample was PBMCs. The source of these receptors is a boy between 5 and 17 years old in good health and CMV-seronegative. Both conserved end residues are part of each CDR3. D genes are given only for firm matches.

j_call,v_call,d_call,cdr3_aa,cdr3_nt
TRBJ2-2,TRBV10-1,TRBD1,CASSERDRFTGELFF,TGCGCCAGCAGTGAAAGGGACAGATTCACCGGGGAGCTGTTTTTT
TRBJ1-5,TRBV19,.,CASSIGSRAGQPQHF,TGTGCCAGTAGTATAGGTTCAAGGGCGGGTCAGCCCCAGCATTTT
TRBJ2-2,TRBV5-1,.,CASSSRELTGELFF,TGCGCCAGCAGCTCCCGGGAGCTCACCGGGGAGCTGTTTTTT
TRBJ2-2,TRBV2,.,CASGAGRPGTGELFF,TGTGCCAGCGGCGCGGGCCGGCCGGGCACCGGGGAGCTGTTTTTT
TRBJ1-4,TRBV7-9,.,CASSRTPGNEKLFF,TGTGCCAGCAGCCGAACACCGGGGAATGAAAAACTGTTTTTT
TRBJ2-7,TRBV6-1,.,CASSDHLDSTYEQYF,TGTGCCAGCAGCGACCATCTTGACAGTACCTACGAGCAGTACTTC
TRBJ2-5,TRBV7-8,TRBD1,CASSLSPPYRGYQETQYF,TGTGCCAGCAGCTTATCTCCACCGTACAGGGGGTACCAAGAGACCCAGTACTTC
TRBJ1-1,TRBV7-9,.,CASSPDSLNTEAFF,TGTGCCAGCAGCCCCGACAGCCTGAACACTGAAGCTTTCTTT
TRBJ2-7,TRBV2,TRBD2,CASSEGWMVSGAYEQYF,TGTGCCAGCAGTGAAGGCTGGATGGTTAGCGGGGCCTACGAGCAGTACTTC
TRBJ1-3,TRBV6-5,.,CTSSYSGSVNTIYF,TGTACCAGCAGTTACTCCGGGTCGGTAAACACCATATATTTT
TRBJ1-1,TRBV16,TRBD1,CASSPDRGGTEAFF,TGTGCCAGCAGCCCGGACAGGGGGGGGACTGAAGCTTTCTTT
TRBJ2-7,TRBV7-8,.,CASSLAGGNPDEQYF,TGTGCCAGCAGCTTAGCAGGAGGGAACCCCGACGAGCAGTACTTC
TRBJ2-3,TRBV28,.,CASSLLGVGGMVSTDTQYF,TGTGCCAGCAGTCTCCTCGGGGTGGGGGGAATGGTGAGCACAGATACGCAGTATTTT
TRBJ2-3,TRBV5-6,TRBD1,CASTGTGVLPSTDTQYF,TGTGCCAGCACCGGGACAGGGGTGCTCCCCAGCACAGATACGCAGTATTTT
TRBJ1-1,TRBV29-1,.,CSVEGMNTEAFF,TGCAGCGTTGAAGGTATGAACACTGAAGCTTTCTTT
TRBJ2-7,TRBV14,.,CASSQGRAGPYEQYF,TGTGCCAGCAGCCAAGGTCGGGCGGGCCCCTACGAGCAGTACTTC
TRBJ2-1,TRBV19,TRBD2,CASSLAARGRTYNEQFF,TGTGCCAGTAGTCTCGCTGCGCGGGGGAGGACCTACAATGAGCAGTTCTTC
TRBJ2-7,TRBV5-1,TRBD1,CASSFEDRGLNEQYF,TGCGCCAGCAGCTTCGAGGACAGGGGGCTCAACGAGCAGTACTTC
TRBJ2-1,TRBV7-2,TRBD2,CASSPILADNEQFF,TGTGCCAGCAGCCCCATCCTAGCGGACAATGAGCAGTTCTTC
TRBJ2-3,TRBV15,.,CATSQSRGSTDTQYF,TGTGCCACCAGCCAATCACGGGGGAGCACAGATACGCAGTATTTT
TRBJ2-5,TRBV5-1,.,CASSLGLQETQYF,TGCGCCAGCAGCTTGGGACTGCAAGAGACCCAGTACTTC
TRBJ1-2,TRBV19,.,CASSIPKSGGYGYTF,TGTGCCAGTAGTATCCCGAAATCGGGGGGATATGGCTACACCTTC
TRBJ1-2,TRBV4-1,TRBD1,CASSQPPRDRFSYTF,TGCGCCAGCAGCCAACCCCCCCGGGACAGGTTTAGCTACACCTTC
TRBJ2-2,TRBV2,.,CASSERNTGELFF,TGTGCCAGCAGTGAACGGAACACCGGGGAGCTGTTTTTT
TRBJ2-7,TRBV7-9,TRBD1,CASGPLLDRGLEYF,TGTGCCAGCGGGCCCTTATTGGACAGGGGGTTAGAGTACTTC
TRBJ1-4,TRBV27,TRBD1,CASRGRDSHATNEKLFF,TGTGCCAGTAGAGGAAGGGACAGTCATGCAACTAATGAAAAACTGTTTTTT
TRBJ2-5,TRBV11-2,TRBD2,CASSFGTSGGARETQYF,TGTGCCAGCAGCTTCGGGACTAGCGGGGGGGCCAGGGAGACCCAGTACTTC
TRBJ2-1,TRBV27,TRBD2,CASSLLPSGAFNEQFF,TGTGCCAGCAGTTTATTGCCTAGCGGGGCGTTTAATGAGCAGTTCTTC
TRBJ2-2,TRBV5-6,.,CASSELTRRDTGELFF,TGTGCCAGCAGCGAATTAACTAGGAGGGACACCGGGGAGCTGTTTTTT
TRBJ1-2,TRBV28,.,CASSLEGGYGYTF,TGTGCCAGCAGTTTGGAGGGGGGGTATGGCTACACCTTC
TRBJ2-1,TRBV15,.,CATSRLTVTSYNEQFF,TGTGCCACCAGCAGGTTGACAGTTACCTCCTACAATGAGCAGTTCTTC
TRBJ2-3,TRBV7-6,TRBD2,CASSFTSGGADTQYF,TGTGCCAGCAGCTTCACTAGCGGGGGGGCAGATACGCAGTATTTT
TRBJ2-3,TRBV6-1,TRBD2,CASSERGYVTDTQYF,TGTGCCAGCAGTGAGCGGGGGTACGTCACAGATACGCAGTATTTT
TRBJ2-7,TRBV11-3,TRBD1,CASSLDRDYEQYF,TGTGCCAGCAGCCTGGACAGGGACTACGAGCAGTACTTC
TRBJ2-7,TRBV4-1,TRBD1,CASSHGWTGSYEQYF,TGCGCCAGCAGCCATGGTTGGACAGGGTCCTACGAGCAGTACTTC
TRBJ1-2,TRBV7-2,.,CASSLVDRHYGYTF,TGTGCCAGCAGCTTAGTGGACAGACACTATGGCTACACCTTC
TRBJ2-1,TRBV14,.,CASSQEKWGEGYNEQFF,TGTGCCAGCAGCCAAGAGAAGTGGGGAGAAGGCTACAATGAGCAGTTCTTC
TRBJ2-5,TRBV2,.,CASRTSETQYF,TGTGCCAGCAGGACTAGTGAGACCCAGTACTTC
TRBJ1-1,TRBV15,.,CATSLWGGQGNEAFF,TGTGCCACCAGCCTTTGGGGGGGGCAGGGTAATGAAGCTTTCTTT
TRBJ2-5,TRBV6-5,.,CASRGPGGKETQYF,TGTGCCAGCAGGGGCCCTGGAGGGAAAGAGACCCAGTACTTC
TRBJ2-7,TRBV5-1,TRBD2,CASRLGGEQYF,TGCGCCAGCAGGCTGGGAGGGGAGCAGTACTTC
TRBJ2-2,TRBV11-3,TRBD1,CASSLGTGRSGELFF,TGTGCCAGCAGCTTAGGGACAGGTAGATCCGGGGAGCTGTTTTTT
TRBJ1-2,TRBV7-9,TRBD1,CASSFTDRVHGYTF,TGTGCCAGCAGCTTCACGGACAGGGTTCATGGCTACACCTTC
TRBJ2-7,TRBV13,TRBD2,CASSSRVGASGGLSYEQYF,TGTGCCAGCAGCTCACGGGTGGGGGCTAGCGGGGGGCTATCCTACGAGCAGTACTTC
TRBJ2-7,TRBV18,TRBD1,CASLSLRQGVYEQYF,TGTGCCAGCTTAAGCCTTCGACAGGGGGTCTACGAGCAGTACTTC
TRBJ2-5,TRBV7-2,TRBD2,CASSYASGGQETQYF,TGTGCCAGCAGCTACGCTAGCGGGGGGCAAGAGACCCAGTACTTC
TRBJ2-1,TRBV7-9,.,CASSFGTHLEQFF,TGTGCCAGCAGCTTTGGGACACACCTCGAGCAGTTCTTC
TRBJ1-1,TRBV11-2,.,CASSLLRNRAGYAFF,TGTGCCAGCAGCTTATTAAGGAACAGGGCGGGTTATGCTTTCTTT